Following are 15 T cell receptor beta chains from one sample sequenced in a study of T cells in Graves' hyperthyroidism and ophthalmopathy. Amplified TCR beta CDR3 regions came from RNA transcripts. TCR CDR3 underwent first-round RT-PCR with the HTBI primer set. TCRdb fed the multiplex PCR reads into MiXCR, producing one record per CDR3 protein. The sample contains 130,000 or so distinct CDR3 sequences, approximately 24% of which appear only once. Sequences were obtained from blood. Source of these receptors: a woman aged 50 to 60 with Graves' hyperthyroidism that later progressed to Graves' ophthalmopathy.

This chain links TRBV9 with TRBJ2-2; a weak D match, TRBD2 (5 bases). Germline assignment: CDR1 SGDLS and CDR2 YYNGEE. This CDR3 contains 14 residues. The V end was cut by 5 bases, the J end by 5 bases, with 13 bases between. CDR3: CASSGFGNTGELFF. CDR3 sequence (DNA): TGTGCCAGCAGTGGATTCGGGAATACCGGGGAGCTGTTTTTT.

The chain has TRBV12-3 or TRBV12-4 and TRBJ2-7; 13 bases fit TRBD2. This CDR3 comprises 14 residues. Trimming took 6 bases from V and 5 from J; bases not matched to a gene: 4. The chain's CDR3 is CASSRGLAGDEQYF. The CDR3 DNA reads TGTGCCAGCAGCCGAGGACTAGCGGGAGACGAGCAGTACTTC.

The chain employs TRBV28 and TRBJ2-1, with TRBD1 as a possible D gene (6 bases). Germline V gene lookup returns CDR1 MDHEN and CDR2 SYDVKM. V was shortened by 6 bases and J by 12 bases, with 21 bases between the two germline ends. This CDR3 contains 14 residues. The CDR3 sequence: CASRRAGAGVGQFF. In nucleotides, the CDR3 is TGTGCCAGCAGAAGGGCGGGTGCAGGGGTTGGGCAGTTCTTC.

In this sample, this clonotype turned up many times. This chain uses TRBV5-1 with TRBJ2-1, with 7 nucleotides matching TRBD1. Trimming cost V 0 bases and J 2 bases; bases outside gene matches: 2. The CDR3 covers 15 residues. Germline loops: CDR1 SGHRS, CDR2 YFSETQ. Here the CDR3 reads CASSLEGAPYNEQFF. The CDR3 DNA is TGCGCCAGCAGCTTGGAGGGGGCCCCCTACAATGAGCAGTTCTTC.

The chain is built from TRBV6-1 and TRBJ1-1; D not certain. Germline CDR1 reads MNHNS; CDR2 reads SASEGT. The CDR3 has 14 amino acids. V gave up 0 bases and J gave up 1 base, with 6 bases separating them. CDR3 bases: TGTGCCAGCAGTGAAGCTCAAGGGAACACTGAAGCTTTCTTT. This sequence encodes CASSEAQGNTEAFF.

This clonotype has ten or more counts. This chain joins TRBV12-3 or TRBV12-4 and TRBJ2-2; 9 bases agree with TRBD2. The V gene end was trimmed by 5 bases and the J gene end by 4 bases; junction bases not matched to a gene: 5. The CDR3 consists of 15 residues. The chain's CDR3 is CASSNSGRTTGELFF. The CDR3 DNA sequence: TGTGCCAGCAGTAATAGCGGGAGAACCACCGGGGAGCTGTTTTTT.

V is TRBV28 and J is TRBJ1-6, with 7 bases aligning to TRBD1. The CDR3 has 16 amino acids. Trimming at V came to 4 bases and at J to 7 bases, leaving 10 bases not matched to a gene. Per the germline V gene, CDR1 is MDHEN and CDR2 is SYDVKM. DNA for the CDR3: TGTGCCAGCAGTTCAATCGGGACAGCCAAGAATTCACCCCTCCACTTT. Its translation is CASSSIGTAKNSPLHF.

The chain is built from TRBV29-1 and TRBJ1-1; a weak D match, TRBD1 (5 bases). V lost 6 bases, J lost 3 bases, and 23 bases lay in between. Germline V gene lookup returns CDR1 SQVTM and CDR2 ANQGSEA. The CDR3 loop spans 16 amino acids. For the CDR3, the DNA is TGCAGCGTACCGAAAACAGGTTGGGGCATGGACACTGAAGCTTTCTTT. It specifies CSVPKTGWGMDTEAFF.

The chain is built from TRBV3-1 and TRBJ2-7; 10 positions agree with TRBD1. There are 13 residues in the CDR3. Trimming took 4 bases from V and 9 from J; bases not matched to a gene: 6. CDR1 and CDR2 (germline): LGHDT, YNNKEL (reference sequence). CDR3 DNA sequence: TGTGCCAGCAGCCCGACAGGGGGCGGGGTGCAGTACTTC. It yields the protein CASSPTGGGVQYF.

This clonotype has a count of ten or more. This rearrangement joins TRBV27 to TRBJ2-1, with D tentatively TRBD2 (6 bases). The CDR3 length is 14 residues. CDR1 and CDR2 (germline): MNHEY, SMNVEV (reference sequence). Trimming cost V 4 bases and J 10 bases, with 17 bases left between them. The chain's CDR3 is CASSSQGSGREQFF. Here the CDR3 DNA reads TGTGCCAGCAGTTCCCAGGGTAGCGGCAGAGAGCAGTTCTTC.

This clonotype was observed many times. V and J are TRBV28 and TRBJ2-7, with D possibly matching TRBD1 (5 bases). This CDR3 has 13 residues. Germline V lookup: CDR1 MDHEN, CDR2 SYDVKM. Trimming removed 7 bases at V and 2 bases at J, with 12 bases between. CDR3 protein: CASNLGVAYEQYF. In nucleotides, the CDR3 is TGTGCCAGCAACTTAGGGGTGGCCTACGAGCAGTACTTC.

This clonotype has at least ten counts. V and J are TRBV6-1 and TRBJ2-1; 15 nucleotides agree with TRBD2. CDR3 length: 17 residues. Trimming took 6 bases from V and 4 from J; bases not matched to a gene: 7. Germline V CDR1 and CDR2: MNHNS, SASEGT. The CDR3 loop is CASRRRTSGGDYNEQFF. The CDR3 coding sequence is TGTGCCAGCAGACGTCGGACTAGCGGGGGGGATTACAATGAGCAGTTCTTC.

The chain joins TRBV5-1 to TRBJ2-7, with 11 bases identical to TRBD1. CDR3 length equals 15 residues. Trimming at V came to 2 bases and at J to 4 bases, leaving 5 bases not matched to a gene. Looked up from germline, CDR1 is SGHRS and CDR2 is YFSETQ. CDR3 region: CASSLPRDRGYEQYF. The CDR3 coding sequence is TGCGCCAGCAGCTTACCCCGGGACAGGGGGTACGAGCAGTACTTC.

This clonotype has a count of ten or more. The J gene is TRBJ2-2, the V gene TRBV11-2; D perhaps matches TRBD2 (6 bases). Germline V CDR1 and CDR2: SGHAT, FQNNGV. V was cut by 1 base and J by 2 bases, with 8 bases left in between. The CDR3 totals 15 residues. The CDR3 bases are TGTGCCAGCAGCTTAGGGGACTTTAACACCGGGGAGCTGTTTTTT. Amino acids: CASSLGDFNTGELFF. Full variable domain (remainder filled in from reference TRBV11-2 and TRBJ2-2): EAGVAQSPRYKIIEKRQSVAFWCNPISGHATLYWYQQILGQGPKLLIQFQNNGVVDDSQLPKDRFSAERLKGVDSTLKIQPAKLEDSAVYLCASSLGDFNTGELFFGEGSRLTVL.

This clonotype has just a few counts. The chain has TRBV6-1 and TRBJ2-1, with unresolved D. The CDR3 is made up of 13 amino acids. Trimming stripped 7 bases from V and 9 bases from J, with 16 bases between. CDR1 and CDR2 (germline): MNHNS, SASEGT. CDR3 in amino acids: CASTRPALGEQFF. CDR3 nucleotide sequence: TGTGCCAGCACCCGGCCGGCCCTGGGTGAGCAGTTCTTC.